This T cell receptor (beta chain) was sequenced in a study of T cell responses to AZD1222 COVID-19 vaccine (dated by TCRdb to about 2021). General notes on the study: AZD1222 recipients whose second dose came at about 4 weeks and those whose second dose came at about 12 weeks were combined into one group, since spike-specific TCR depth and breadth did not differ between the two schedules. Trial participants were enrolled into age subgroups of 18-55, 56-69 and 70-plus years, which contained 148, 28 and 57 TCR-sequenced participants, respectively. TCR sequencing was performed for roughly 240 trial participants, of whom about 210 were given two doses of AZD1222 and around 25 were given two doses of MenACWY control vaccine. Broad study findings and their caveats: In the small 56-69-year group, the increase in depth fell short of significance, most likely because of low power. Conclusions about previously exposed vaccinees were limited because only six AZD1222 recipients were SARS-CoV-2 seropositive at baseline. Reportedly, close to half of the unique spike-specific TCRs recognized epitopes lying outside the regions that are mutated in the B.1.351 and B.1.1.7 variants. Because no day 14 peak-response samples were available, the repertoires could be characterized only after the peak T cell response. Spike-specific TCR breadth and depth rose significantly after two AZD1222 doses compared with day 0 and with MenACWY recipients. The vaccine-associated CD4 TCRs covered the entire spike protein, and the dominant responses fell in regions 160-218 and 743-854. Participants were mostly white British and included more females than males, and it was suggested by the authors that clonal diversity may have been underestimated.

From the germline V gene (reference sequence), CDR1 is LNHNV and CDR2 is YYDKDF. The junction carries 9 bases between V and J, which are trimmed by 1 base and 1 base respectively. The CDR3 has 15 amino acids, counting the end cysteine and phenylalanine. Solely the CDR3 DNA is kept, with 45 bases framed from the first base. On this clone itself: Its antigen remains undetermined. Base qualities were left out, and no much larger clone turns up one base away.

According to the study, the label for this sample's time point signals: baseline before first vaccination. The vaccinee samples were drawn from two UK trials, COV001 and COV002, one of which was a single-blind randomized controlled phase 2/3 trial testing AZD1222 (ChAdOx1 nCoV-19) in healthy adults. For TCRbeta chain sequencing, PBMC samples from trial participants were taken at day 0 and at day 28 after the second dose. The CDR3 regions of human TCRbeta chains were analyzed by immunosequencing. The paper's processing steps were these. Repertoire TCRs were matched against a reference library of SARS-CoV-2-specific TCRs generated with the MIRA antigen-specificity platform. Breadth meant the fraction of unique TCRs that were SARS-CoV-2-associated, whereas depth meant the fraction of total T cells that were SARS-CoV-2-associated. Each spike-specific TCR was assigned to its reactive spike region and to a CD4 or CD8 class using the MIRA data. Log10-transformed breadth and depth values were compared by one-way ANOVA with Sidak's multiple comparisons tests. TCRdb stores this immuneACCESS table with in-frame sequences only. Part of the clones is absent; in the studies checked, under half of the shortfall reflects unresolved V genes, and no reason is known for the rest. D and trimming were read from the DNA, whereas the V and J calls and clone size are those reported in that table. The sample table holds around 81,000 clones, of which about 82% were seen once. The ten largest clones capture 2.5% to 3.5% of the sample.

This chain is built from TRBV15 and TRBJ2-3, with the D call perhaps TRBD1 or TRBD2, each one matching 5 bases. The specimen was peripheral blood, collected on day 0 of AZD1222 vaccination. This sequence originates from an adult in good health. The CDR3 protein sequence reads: CATSRGGRGTDTQYF. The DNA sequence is TGTGCCACCAGCAGAGGGGGGAGAGGCACAGATACGCAGTATTTT.